The entry below describes one TCR beta chain. The junction departs from the called germline gene at one end, perhaps through a read error. The data originate from a study of PD-1 blockade in mismatch repair-deficient tumors. All patients were mismatch repair deficient, assessed by either PCR or immunohistochemistry. Three pembrolizumab responders had their TCRs sequenced. CDR1 and CDR2 from the germline V gene are SNHLY and FYNNEI. The CDR3 covers 12 residues. Sequencing was performed with immunoSEQ multiplex PCR; in TCRdb, only in-frame clones are kept and a portion is missing. The profile covers tens of thousands of clones, with more than 75% appearing a single time and over 4.5% taken by the ten largest.

Sequencing used peripheral blood, obtained 2 weeks after starting pembrolizumab. The sequence derives from an adult with mismatch repair-deficient cancer. The chain is built from TRBV2 and TRBJ2-1; 9 positions match TRBD2. CDR3 DNA sequence: TGTGCCAGCAGTGCCCCCGGGACTAGCAAGATCTTC. It encodes CASSAPGTSKIF.